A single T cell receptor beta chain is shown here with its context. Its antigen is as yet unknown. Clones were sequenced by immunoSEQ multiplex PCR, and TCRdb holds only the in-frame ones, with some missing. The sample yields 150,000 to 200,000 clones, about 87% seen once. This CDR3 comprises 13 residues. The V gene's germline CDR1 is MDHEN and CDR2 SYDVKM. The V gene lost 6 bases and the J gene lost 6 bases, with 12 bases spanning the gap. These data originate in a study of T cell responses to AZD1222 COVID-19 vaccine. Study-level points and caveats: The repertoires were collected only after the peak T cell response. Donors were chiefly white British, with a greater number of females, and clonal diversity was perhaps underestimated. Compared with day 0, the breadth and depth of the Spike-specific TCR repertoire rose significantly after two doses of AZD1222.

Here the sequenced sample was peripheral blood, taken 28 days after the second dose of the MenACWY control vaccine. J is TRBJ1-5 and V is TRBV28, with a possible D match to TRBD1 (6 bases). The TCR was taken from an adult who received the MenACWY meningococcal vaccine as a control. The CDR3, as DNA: TGTGCCAGCAGCCGACAGGTCTTTCAGCCCCAGCATTTT. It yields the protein CASSRQVFQPQHF.